The sequence of this T cell receptor beta chain was determined in a study of technical replicates of blood from a handful of donors. The method was immunoSEQ multiplex PCR; TCRdb's version includes in-frame clones alone and lacks a portion of them. The repertoire holds 50,000 to 80,000 clones, with roughly 88% as singletons. Trimming cost V 0 bases and J 1 base, with 12 bases left between them. There are 16 residues in the CDR3. Germline CDR1 is MNHNY and CDR2 is SVGAGI (reference sequence). The sample comprised PBMCs. The chain employs TRBV6-6 and TRBJ1-2; a possible D gene is TRBD1 (6 bases). The clonotype originates from a human donor in good health. Some clones in this sample may be carry-over from other donors' samples. Written as DNA, the CDR3 is TGTGCCAGCAGTTACTCTGGACAGACCCTTAACTATGGCTACACCTTC. Amino acids: CASSYSGQTLNYGYTF.